These 2 T cell receptor beta chains were all obtained from the same sample, sequenced in a study of regulatory T cells in long-lasting Graves disease. Time point here: newly diagnosed GD, antithyroid drugs for less than 3 months. RNA isolated from PBMCs was used to make the TCR library. Sequencing libraries for TCR beta were prepared with iRepertoire HTBI primers and Arm-PCR of CDR3 regions. Via MiXCR, TCRdb re-called the multiplex PCR reads, giving one row per CDR3 protein. The top ten hold 15% to 20% of the sample, which has just over 600,000 distinct CDR3 sequences, 15% to 20% seen once. This sample also appeared in a second study, on T cells in Graves' hyperthyroidism and ophthalmopathy.

This specimen consisted of peripheral blood mononuclear cells (PBMCs), obtained at new diagnosis, from a patient treated with antithyroid drugs. The receptors were gathered from a woman aged 25 to 39 with Graves disease.

The V call is TRBV6-1, the J call TRBJ2-7, with 8 bases lining up with TRBD1. The V gene's germline CDR1 is MNHNS and CDR2 SASEGT. The CDR3 length is 15 residues. The trim removed 6 bases at V and 0 bases at J, leaving 7 bases unmatched. The CDR3 sequence: CASRRGQADSYEQYF. The CDR3 DNA follows: TGTGCCAGCAGGAGGGGACAGGCTGACTCCTACGAGCAGTACTTC.

This clonotype has ten or more counts. V gene TRBV20-1 combines with J gene TRBJ2-2, with 14 positions matching TRBD2. J gave up 5 bases and V 0 bases, and 8 bases lay outside the gene matches. Germline CDR1 and CDR2: DFQATT and SNEGSKA (reference sequence). The CDR3 loop spans 18 amino acids. The CDR3, as DNA: TGCAGTGCTAGAGATTATGGGACTAGCGGGAGAGGGACCGGGGAGCTGTTTTTT. Translation: CSARDYGTSGRGTGELFF.